The clone carrying this T cell receptor (beta chain) turned up a few times. Its antigen is not identified. 5'RACE, which relied on constant-segment primers, yielded TCR alpha and TCR beta cDNA libraries carrying sample barcodes and UMIs. TCRdb used MiXCR to reprocess the 5' RACE reads, holding one entry per CDR3 protein. The sample contains over 250,000 distinct CDR3 sequences, approximately 16% of which appear only once. This record comes from a study of T-cell memory formation after mild COVID-19. Findings of the study overall: CD4+ contracting clones were mainly CM and EM; CD8+ ones, EMRA. There was a balanced CD4/CD8 profile in clones contracting day 15 to 85, and later expanders leaned CD4+.

This CDR3 contains 14 residues. Germline V lookup: CDR1 SGHDT, CDR2 YYEEEE. V dropped 2 bases and J dropped 4; count of bases not matched to a gene: 6. This clonotype was sampled from a man between 18 and 29 years old who had mild COVID-19 (a few samples of this study predate the infection). Cell type and time point are not known. What was sequenced was PBMCs or a T cell subset sorted from them (not recorded which). The rearrangement joins TRBV5-6 to TRBJ2-7, with 7 bases matching TRBD1. The CDR3 loop reads CASSLGDRAYEQYF. CDR3 nucleotides: TGTGCCAGCAGCTTAGGCGACAGGGCGTACGAGCAGTACTTC.